These 20 T cell receptor beta chains originate from one sample sequenced in a study of blood T cell repertoires in COVID-19. Profiled with immunoSEQ multiplex PCR; TCRdb holds only in-frame clones, not every one. Of some 500,000 clones in the sample, around nine tenths were seen once. Sample: PBMCs or T cells enriched from blood (not recorded which). The receptors stem from a woman in her thirties or forties who had recovered from COVID-19.

Here the CDR3 DNA reads TGTGCCAGCAACGACAACTGGGACAGGGAAGAGACCCAGTACTTC. As protein: CASNDNWDREETQYF. This rearrangement joins TRBV6-6 to TRBJ2-5; TRBD1 aligns across 9 bases. V lost 7 bases to trimming and J lost 3 bases; unmatched junction nucleotides: 9. Germline CDR1 is MNHNY and CDR2 is SVGAGI (reference sequence). CDR3 length: 15 residues.

This chain uses TRBV4-3 with TRBJ1-5; D remains ambiguous. The CDR3 consists of 13 residues. Per germline, CDR1 LGHNA and CDR2 YSLEER. V was trimmed by 4 bases and J by 6 bases, leaving 10 bases between them. The CDR3 DNA sequence: TGCGCCAGCAGCCCCTTTGAGGGTCAGCCCCAGCATTTT. Translation gives CASSPFEGQPQHF.

The chain employs TRBV4-3 and TRBJ2-1, with 10 bases that match TRBD1. Germline trimming cut 0 bases from V and 3 bases from J; bases unmatched to any gene: 5. The CDR3 length is 17 residues. The germline CDR1 and CDR2 sequences are LGHNA and YSLEER. CDR3: CASSQEAGQGLYNEQFF. The CDR3 DNA sequence: TGCGCCAGCAGCCAAGAGGCGGGACAGGGGCTCTACAATGAGCAGTTCTTC.

The gene calls are TRBV7-2 and TRBJ1-2; tentatively, D is TRBD1 (5 bases). V was pared by 8 bases and J by 6 bases, with 25 bases between. The length of the CDR3 is 16 residues. Germline V lookup: CDR1 SGHTA, CDR2 FQGNSA. CDR3 protein: CASAGGASAFLDGYTF. The CDR3 DNA sequence: TGTGCCAGCGCCGGTGGGGCGTCTGCCTTTCTTGATGGCTACACCTTC. The full variable domain, rest sourced from reference TRBV7-2 and TRBJ1-2, is GAGVSQSPSNKVTEKGKDVELRCDPISGHTALYWYRQSLGQGLEFLIYFQGNSAPDKSGLPSDRFSAERTGGSVSTLTIQRTQQEDSAVYLCASAGGASAFLDGYTFGSGTRLTVV.

The chain couples TRBV6-5 to TRBJ2-3; 7 bases line up with TRBD2. V lost 0 bases, J lost 2 bases, and 5 bases stayed unmatched. The CDR3 extends over 16 amino acids. Germline V CDR1 and CDR2: MNHEY, SVGAGI. Here the CDR3 reads CASSYSLAGVTDTQYF. The CDR3 DNA sequence: TGTGCCAGCAGTTACTCGTTGGCGGGAGTCACAGATACGCAGTATTTT.

This clone has more than one count but fewer than ten. The chain is built from TRBV12-5 and TRBJ1-3, with D uncertain. The CDR3 spans 12 residues. Germline values: CDR1 LGHNT, CDR2 FRNRAP. Trimming cost V 6 bases and J 2 bases, with 5 bases left between them. The CDR3 DNA is TGTGCTAGTGGCAGCGCTGGAAACACCATATATTTT. Encoded protein: CASGSAGNTIYF.

The chain is built from TRBV4-2 and TRBJ2-1; TRBD2 matches 9 bases. The CDR3 is 14 amino acids. Germline V gives CDR1 LGHNA, CDR2 YNFKEQ. Germline trimming cut 1 base from V and 8 bases from J; bases unmatched to any gene: 3. CDR3 DNA sequence: TGTGCCAGCAGCCAAGGTAGCGGGAGTTATGAGCAGTTCTTC. It codes for CASSQGSGSYEQFF.

The rearrangement joins TRBV7-2 to TRBJ2-3; D is undetermined. V was trimmed by 5 bases and J by 0 bases, leaving 9 bases between them. CDR3 length equals 14 residues. Germline CDR1 is SGHTA and CDR2 is FQGNSA. CDR3 sequence: CASSPETSTDTQYF. The CDR3, as DNA: TGTGCCAGCAGCCCAGAGACTAGCACAGATACGCAGTATTTT.

This chain connects TRBV10-3 to TRBJ2-3; 8 positions match TRBD2. This CDR3 has 13 amino acids. CDR1 is ENHRY, CDR2 SYGVKD, per germline. The V and J ends lost 9 bases and 3 bases, in that order; junction bases with no gene match: 5. CDR3 amino acids: CAMCGRRTDTQYF. The CDR3 DNA follows: TGTGCCATGTGCGGGAGGAGAACAGATACGCAGTATTTT.

The chain is built from TRBV11-3 and TRBJ2-7; no clear D gene. Germline values: CDR1 SGHNT, CDR2 YENEEA. V was cut by 5 bases and J by 4 bases, with 9 bases left in between. The CDR3 has 12 amino acids. CDR3 in amino acids: CASSLPRYEQYF. DNA for the CDR3: TGTGCCAGCAGCCTCCCCAGATACGAGCAGTACTTC. The variable domain in full, completed from reference TRBV11-3 and TRBJ2-7, reads EAGVVQSPRYKIIEKKQPVAFWCNPISGHNTLYWYLQNLGQGPELLIRYENEEAVDDSQLPKDRFSAERLKGVDSTLKIQPAELGDSAVYLCASSLPRYEQYFGPGTRLTVT.

V gene TRBV7-9 combines with J gene TRBJ1-1, with D hard to call. V was shortened by 5 bases and J by 11 bases, with 12 bases between the two germline ends. Germline assignment: CDR1 SEHNR and CDR2 FQNEAQ (reference sequence). There are 11 residues in the CDR3. CDR3 in DNA: TGTGCCAGCAGCCTGGGAAGGGAGGCTTTCTTT. The encoded protein is CASSLGREAFF.

The chain couples TRBV20-1 to TRBJ2-4; 12 bases line up with TRBD1. J lost 8 bases, V lost 3 bases, and 8 bases had no gene match. Per the germline V gene, CDR1 is DFQATT and CDR2 is SNEGSKA (reference sequence). The CDR3 spans 15 residues. Here the CDR3 DNA reads TGCAGTGCTAGTGGGACAGGGGGCGTTCGGGACATTCAGTACTTC. Translated: CSASGTGGVRDIQYF.

V gene TRBV24-1 combines with J gene TRBJ2-5; 13 bases align to TRBD2. The germline V gene encodes CDR1 KGHDR and CDR2 SFDVKD. V dropped 4 bases and J dropped 4; count of bases not matched to a gene: 5. CDR3 size: 16 residues. The CDR3 DNA reads as TGTGCCACCAGTGAATCCGGGACTAGCGGGATAGAGACCCAGTACTTC. Its protein is CATSESGTSGIETQYF.

This clone was detected once. The CDR3 DNA is TGTGCCAGCAGCTTGCGGGAATGGGGCAATGAGCAGTTCTTC. It yields the protein CASSLREWGNEQFF. The chain links TRBV7-9 to TRBJ2-1; D is possibly TRBD2 (6 bases). Germline V gene data show CDR1 as SEHNR and CDR2 as FQNEAQ (reference sequence). The CDR3 consists of 14 residues. Trimming took off 3 bases at V and 6 bases at J, with 12 bases between the two ends. Variable domain in full (rest from reference TRBV7-9 and TRBJ2-1): DTGVSQNPRHKITKRGQNVTFRCDPISEHNRLYWYRQTLGQGPEFLTYFQNEAQLEKSRLLSDRFSAERPKGSFSTLEIQRTEQGDSAMYLCASSLREWGNEQFFGPGTRLTVL.

The chain uses TRBV7-9 and TRBJ2-7, with 9 bases that match TRBD2. The CDR3 covers 15 residues. CDR1 SEHNR and CDR2 FQNEAQ come from the germline V gene (reference sequence). J gave up 2 bases and V 3 bases, and 5 bases lay outside the gene matches. The CDR3 here is CASSFLSGGTYEQYF. The CDR3 bases are TGTGCCAGCAGCTTCCTTAGCGGGGGAACCTACGAGCAGTACTTC.

V usage is TRBV7-9 and J usage is TRBJ2-1; TRBD1 might be the D (6 bases). The CDR3 consists of 12 residues. CDR1 SEHNR and CDR2 FQNEAQ come from the germline V gene (reference sequence). V was pared by 6 bases and J by 7 bases, with 10 bases between. The CDR3 spells CASSRGSNEQFF. In DNA form, the CDR3 reads TGTGCCAGCAGTAGGGGGAGTAATGAGCAGTTCTTC. The whole variable domain, filled in from reference TRBV7-9 and TRBJ2-1, reads DTGVSQNPRHKITKRGQNVTFRCDPISEHNRLYWYRQTLGQGPEFLTYFQNEAQLEKSRLLSDRFSAERPKGSFSTLEIQRTEQGDSAMYLCASSRGSNEQFFGPGTRLTVL.

The chain joins TRBV5-4 to TRBJ2-7; D gene ambiguous. Germline V CDR1 and CDR2: SGHNT, YYREEE (reference sequence). Trimming stripped 2 bases from V and 7 bases from J, with 10 bases between. This CDR3 spans 12 amino acids. The CDR3 spells CASSLGAWEQYF. CDR3 in DNA: TGTGCCAGCAGCTTAGGAGCGTGGGAGCAGTACTTC.

The chain carries TRBV12-5 and TRBJ2-3; 8 bases map to TRBD2. Germline values: CDR1 LGHNT, CDR2 FRNRAP. There are 18 residues in the CDR3. The trim removed 0 bases at V and 3 bases at J, leaving 11 bases unmatched. CDR3 amino acids: CASGLVESSGIYTDTQYF. The CDR3 nucleotides read TGTGCTAGTGGTTTGGTTGAGAGTAGCGGGATATATACAGATACGCAGTATTTT. Based on the CDR3 plus reference TRBV12-5 and TRBJ2-3, the full variable domain is DARVTQTPRHKVTEMGQEVTMRCQPILGHNTVFWYRQTMMQGLELLAYFRNRAPLDDSGMPKDRFSAEMPDATLATLKIQPSEPRDSAVYFCASGLVESSGIYTDTQYFGPGTRLTVL.

The rearrangement uses TRBV7-2 and TRBJ2-1, with 7 bases aligning to TRBD2. CDR3 size: 15 residues. J lost 6 bases, V lost 4 bases, and 9 bases had no gene match. Germline lookup yields CDR1 SGHTA and CDR2 FQGNSA. The CDR3: CASSSLAVGLNEQFF. DNA for the CDR3: TGTGCCAGCAGCTCTCTAGCGGTCGGACTCAATGAGCAGTTCTTC. The variable domain in full, with the rest retrieved from reference TRBV7-2 and TRBJ2-1, is GAGVSQSPSNKVTEKGKDVELRCDPISGHTALYWYRQSLGQGLEFLIYFQGNSAPDKSGLPSDRFSAERTGGSVSTLTIQRTQQEDSAVYLCASSSLAVGLNEQFFGPGTRLTVL.

This clone was seen only once. The CDR3 DNA reads TGCAGCGGGATAAGGGCCGGGACAGGGCGACAAGAGACCCAGTACTTC. The encoded protein is CSGIRAGTGRQETQYF. The chain employs TRBV29-1 and TRBJ2-5; 9 bases map to TRBD1. The J segment lost 2 bases and the V segment lost 7 bases, leaving 14 bases of the junction unmatched. Germline CDR1 is SQVTM and CDR2 is ANQGSEA. The CDR3 runs 16 residues.